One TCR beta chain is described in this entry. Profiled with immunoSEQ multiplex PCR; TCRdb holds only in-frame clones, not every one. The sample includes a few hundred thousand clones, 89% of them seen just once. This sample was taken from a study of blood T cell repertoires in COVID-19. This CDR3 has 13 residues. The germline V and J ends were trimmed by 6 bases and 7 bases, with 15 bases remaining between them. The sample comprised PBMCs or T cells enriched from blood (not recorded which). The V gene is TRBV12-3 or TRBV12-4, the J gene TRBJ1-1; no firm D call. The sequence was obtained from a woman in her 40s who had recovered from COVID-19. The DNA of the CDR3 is TGTGCCAGCAGCGCAAGTGAGGCTCTTGAAGCTTTCTTT. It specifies CASSASEALEAFF.